Following are 29 T cell receptor beta chains from one sample sequenced in a study of blood T cell repertoires in COVID-19. This table comes from immunoSEQ multiplex PCR, and its TCRdb copy is limited to in-frame clones, with some not included. This sample has a few hundred thousand clones, with 70% to 90% found just once. The specimen sequenced was PBMCs or T cells enriched from blood (not recorded which). The receptor source for this set is a woman in her forties or fifties who had been exposed to COVID-19.

This clone was seen once. The rearrangement links TRBV27 to TRBJ1-4; D not certain. With 5 bases removed from V and 6 bases from J, the gap between germline ends came to 16 bases. Germline CDR1 is MNHEY and CDR2 is SMNVEV (reference sequence). The CDR3 has 15 amino acids. This CDR3 is CASSRTGGVDEKLFF. Written as DNA, the CDR3 is TGTGCCAGCAGTCGCACGGGCGGGGTTGATGAAAAACTGTTTTTT.

This clone showed up just a few times. V gene TRBV2 combines with J gene TRBJ1-4; D uncertain. CDR3 length: 15 amino acids. V shed 4 bases and J shed 0 bases, with 9 bases lying between them. The germline V gene has CDR1 SNHLY and CDR2 FYNNEI. The CDR3 DNA follows: TGTGCCAGCAGTGTTACACAGACAACTAATGAAAAACTGTTTTTT. Amino acids: CASSVTQTTNEKLFF.

This rearrangement joins TRBV4-2 to TRBJ2-1, with 15 bases that match TRBD2. This CDR3 comprises 17 residues. The junction had 6 bases not matched to a gene; V was cut back by 1 base and J by 8 bases. In germline, CDR1 is LGHNA, CDR2 YNFKEQ. CDR3 DNA sequence: TGTGCCAGCAGCCAAGGTGGGACTAGCGGGGGGAGGGATGAGCAGTTCTTC. Its translation: CASSQGGTSGGRDEQFF.

This chain uses TRBV6-5 with TRBJ1-1; D is unclear. The CDR3 runs 14 residues. Per germline, CDR1 MNHEY and CDR2 SVGAGI. Trimming stripped 2 bases from V and 2 bases from J, with 9 bases between. The CDR3 DNA is TGTGCCAGCAGTTACCGGCCGGGAAACACTGAAGCTTTCTTT. Encoded protein: CASSYRPGNTEAFF.

The chain links TRBV29-1 to TRBJ2-7; a possible D gene is TRBD1 (5 bases). The V and J ends lost 4 bases and 3 bases respectively, with 7 bases between them. Germline CDR1 SQVTM, CDR2 ANQGSEA. The CDR3 sequence is 11 residues long. CDR3 DNA: TGCAGCGTTGGGACACTCTACGAGCAGTACTTC. Protein product: CSVGTLYEQYF.

The chain has TRBV6-5 and TRBJ2-1; a possible D gene is TRBD2 (5 bases). Trimming cost V 0 bases and J 4 bases, with 13 bases left between them. The CDR3 length is 16 residues. Germline-derived CDR1 and CDR2 are MNHEY and SVGAGI. CDR3 bases: TGTGCCAGCAGTTACTCGGGCAAGCGGACTTACAATGAGCAGTTCTTC. Encoded protein: CASSYSGKRTYNEQFF.

The V and J genes are TRBV7-2 and TRBJ1-6; TRBD1 might be the D (5 bases). Germline V gene sequence: CDR1 SGHTA, CDR2 FQGNSA. V was trimmed by 5 bases and J by 7 bases, leaving 12 bases between them. CDR3 length equals 14 residues. The CDR3 spells CASSEIPGNSPLHF. CDR3 in DNA: TGTGCCAGCAGCGAGATTCCAGGGAATTCACCCCTCCACTTT.

The V and J genes are TRBV5-1 and TRBJ2-3; maybe TRBD2 (6 bases). This CDR3 has 15 amino acids. V lost 7 bases and J 3 bases, leaving 18 bases between the germline ends. Germline V gives CDR1 SGHRS, CDR2 YFSETQ. The CDR3 nucleotides read TGCGCCAGCCGGGCGGGTCGGGGAGGAACAGATACGCAGTATTTT. This sequence encodes CASRAGRGGTDTQYF.

V gene TRBV28 combines with J gene TRBJ2-1; D unclear. The germline V gene encodes CDR1 MDHEN and CDR2 SYDVKM. Trimming pared 8 bases from V and 5 bases from J, leaving 16 bases between. The CDR3 is 14 residues long. As DNA, the CDR3 is TGTGCCAGCTCCCGTACGGCAGGCAACAATGAGCAGTTCTTC. Translation: CASSRTAGNNEQFF.

A note on this clone: Other DNA sequences in the same sample also yield this CDR3. The genes are TRBV7-9 and TRBJ1-5; maybe TRBD1 (5 bases). V gave up 1 base and J gave up 5 bases, with 9 bases separating them. The CDR3 loop spans 14 amino acids. Germline V CDR1 and CDR2: SEHNR, FQNEAQ (reference sequence). As DNA, the CDR3 is TGTGCCAGCAGCTTAGGCGGGGGTGATCAGCCCCAGCATTTT. Translating gives CASSLGGGDQPQHF.

This clone has a handful of counts. The chain joins TRBV18 to TRBJ2-3; 9 bases map to TRBD1. V shed 1 base, J shed 4 bases, and the junction held 3 bases outside the gene matches. CDR3 length: 15 residues. Germline V lookup: CDR1 KGHSH, CDR2 LQKENI. CDR3 residues: CASSPRDRESDTQYF. The CDR3 DNA is TGTGCCAGCTCACCACGGGACAGGGAGTCAGATACGCAGTATTTT. The full variable domain, in which reference TRBV18 and TRBJ2-3 provide the parts outside the CDR3, is NAGVMQNPRHLVRRRGQEARLRCSPMKGHSHVYWYRQLPEEGLKFMVYLQKENIIDESGMPKERFSAEFPKEGPSILRIQQVVRGDSAAYFCASSPRDRESDTQYFGPGTRLTVL.

The rearrangement links TRBV5-6 to TRBJ2-2; TRBD1 matches at 8 bases. V lost 5 bases to trimming and J lost 6 bases; unmatched junction nucleotides: 12. Per the germline V gene, CDR1 is SGHDT and CDR2 is YYEEEE. The CDR3 has 16 residues. CDR3 nucleotide sequence: TGTGCCAGCAGTCCTCTTCACAGGGGGAAGGCCGGGGAGCTGTTTTTT. The encoded protein is CASSPLHRGKAGELFF.

V is TRBV2 and J is TRBJ1-1, with 8 positions matching TRBD1. CDR3 size: 13 residues. V shed 7 bases, J shed 2 bases, and the junction held 3 bases outside the gene matches. Germline lookup yields CDR1 SNHLY and CDR2 FYNNEI. CDR3 in amino acids: CASKDRGNTEAFF. The CDR3 bases are TGTGCCAGCAAAGACAGGGGTAACACTGAAGCTTTCTTT.

The chain recombines TRBV9 with TRBJ2-2; 11 nucleotides align to TRBD2. CDR3 length: 18 residues. CDR1 and CDR2 from the germline V gene are SGDLS and YYNGEE. J lost 7 bases, V lost 4 bases, and 15 bases had no gene match. The CDR3 DNA is TGTGCCAGCAGCATCCGGGAGATTAGCGGGGGGGCCATCGGGGAGCTGTTTTTT. This codes for CASSIREISGGAIGELFF.

This chain joins TRBV6-1 and TRBJ2-7; 7 bases fit TRBD1. Germline V lookup: CDR1 MNHNS, CDR2 SASEGT. The V segment lost 1 base and the J segment 0 bases; nucleotides outside the gene matches: 3. The CDR3 loop spans 15 amino acids. DNA for the CDR3: TGTGCCAGCAGTGAAGACAACAGGGGCTCCTACGAGCAGTACTTC. Protein sequence: CASSEDNRGSYEQYF.

The chain couples TRBV29-1 to TRBJ2-2; D call uncertain. Germline CDR1 is SQVTM and CDR2 is ANQGSEA. This CDR3 contains 12 residues. The V gene lost 7 bases and the J gene lost 1 base, with 7 bases spanning the gap. CDR3 sequence (DNA): TGCAGCGGAGCAGGGAACACCGGGGAGCTGTTTTTT. Translated: CSGAGNTGELFF.

The rearrangement uses TRBV5-1 and TRBJ2-7, with D maybe TRBD1 (6 bases). The germline V gene encodes CDR1 SGHRS and CDR2 YFSETQ. The CDR3 runs 12 residues. V dropped 4 bases and J dropped 6 bases, with 11 bases sitting between them. This chain's CDR3 is CASSQDRSEQYF. CDR3 nucleotide sequence: TGCGCCAGCAGCCAGGACAGATCCGAGCAGTACTTC.

V is TRBV5-6 and J is TRBJ2-5, with TRBD1 identical over 9 bases. There are 13 residues in the CDR3. Losses at the gene ends were 2 bases for V and 5 bases for J; bases not matched to a gene: 1. Germline loops: CDR1 SGHDT, CDR2 YYEEEE. The CDR3 coding sequence is TGTGCCAGCAGCTTCGGACAGGGGGAGACCCAGTACTTC. Its translation: CASSFGQGETQYF.

V and J are TRBV2 and TRBJ1-4; D is undetermined. Trimming pared 5 bases from V and 4 bases from J, leaving 11 bases between. This CDR3 has 14 amino acids. Germline CDR1 reads SNHLY; CDR2 reads FYNNEI. CDR3 sequence (DNA): TGTGCCAGCAGTATGACTGGGTATAATGAAAAACTGTTTTTT. This sequence encodes CASSMTGYNEKLFF.

The chain is built from TRBV11-2 and TRBJ2-5, with D tentatively TRBD2 (5 bases). This CDR3 contains 15 residues. From germline, CDR1 is SGHAT and CDR2 FQNNGV. V lost 0 bases and J 2 bases, leaving 10 bases between the germline ends. CDR3 sequence: CASSLEAGGQETQYF. CDR3 nucleotides: TGTGCCAGCAGCTTAGAGGCGGGTGGACAAGAGACCCAGTACTTC.

The chain couples TRBV6-6 to TRBJ1-2, with D tentatively TRBD1 (5 bases). The CDR3 length is 17 residues. The V end was cut by 5 bases, the J end by 8 bases, with 27 bases between. Germline-derived CDR1 and CDR2 are MNHNY and SVGAGI (reference sequence). The CDR3 DNA is TGTGCCAGCAGTCCCCTAAGGGGCCTCAGGGTTGTTAAGGGCTACACCTTC. This gives the protein CASSPLRGLRVVKGYTF.

The chain joins TRBV5-6 to TRBJ1-3; D possibly corresponds to TRBD1 (5 bases). This CDR3 region has 19 residues. Looked up from germline, CDR1 is SGHDT and CDR2 is YYEEEE. The V end lost 1 base, the J end lost 0 bases, and 20 bases lay between the germline ends. Here the CDR3 reads CASSLWGPSGTGSGNTIYF. The CDR3 nucleotides read TGTGCCAGCAGCTTGTGGGGCCCCTCAGGAACAGGCTCTGGAAACACCATATATTTT.

The genes are TRBV27 and TRBJ1-5, with D unresolved. CDR3 size: 13 residues. Per germline, CDR1 MNHEY and CDR2 SMNVEV (reference sequence). Trimming cost V 7 bases and J 4 bases, with 11 bases left between them. The CDR3 DNA sequence: TGTGCCAGCATGCGTGGACTTAATCAGCCCCAGCATTTT. Amino acids: CASMRGLNQPQHF.

The chain employs TRBV5-1 and TRBJ2-7; D might be TRBD2 (7 bases). The CDR3 consists of 16 residues. Germline V lookup: CDR1 SGHRS, CDR2 YFSETQ. V was pared by 3 bases and J by 0 bases, with 16 bases between. Written as DNA, the CDR3 is TGCGCCAGCAGCTCTCAGACGCGGGGGCCCTCCTACGAGCAGTACTTC. The encoded protein is CASSSQTRGPSYEQYF. The variable domain in full, completed from reference TRBV5-1 and TRBJ2-7, reads KAGVTQTPRYLIKTRGQQVTLSCSPISGHRSVSWYQQTPGQGLQFLFEYFSETQRNKGNFPGRFSGRQFSNSRSEMNVSTLELGDSALYLCASSSQTRGPSYEQYFGPGTRLTVT.

The rearrangement joins TRBV5-8 to TRBJ1-2; 7 bases line up with TRBD1. The V and J ends lost 2 bases and 3 bases, in that order; junction bases with no gene match: 4. The V gene's germline CDR1 is SGHTS and CDR2 YDEGEE. CDR3 length: 14 residues. As DNA, the CDR3 is TGTGCCAGCAGCTTATGGGGACAGCACTATGGCTACACCTTC. Translated, it gives CASSLWGQHYGYTF.

The V call is TRBV27, the J call TRBJ2-5, with D possibly TRBD2 on 6 matching bases. Germline-derived CDR1 and CDR2 are MNHEY and SMNVEV (reference sequence). V was shortened by 4 bases and J by 5 bases, with 11 bases between the two germline ends. This CDR3 contains 13 residues. DNA for the CDR3: TGTGCCAGCAGTTGGGGAGGAGGGGAGACCCAGTACTTC. This codes for CASSWGGGETQYF.

The chain joins TRBV30 to TRBJ2-5, with D tentatively TRBD1 (5 bases). The germline CDR1 and CDR2 sequences are GTSNPN and SVGIG (reference sequence). The CDR3 spans 13 residues. The ends were cut back, 0 bases at V and 7 bases at J, with 12 bases in the middle. CDR3 sequence: CAWSVSRDGTQYF. Here the CDR3 DNA reads TGTGCCTGGAGTGTAAGCAGGGATGGGACCCAGTACTTC. Drawing the rest from reference TRBV30 and TRBJ2-5, the complete variable domain is SQTIHQWPATLVQPVGSPLSLECTVEGTSNPNLYWYRQAAGRGLQLLFYSVGIGQISSEVPQNLSASRPQDRQFILSSKKLLLSDSGFYLCAWSVSRDGTQYFGPGTRLLVL.

The J gene is TRBJ2-7, the V gene TRBV27; 8 bases line up with TRBD1. The CDR3 runs to 13 residues. Germline CDR1 is MNHEY and CDR2 is SMNVEV (reference sequence). J gave up 6 bases and V 4 bases, and 5 bases lay outside the gene matches. CDR3 nucleotide sequence: TGTGCCAGCAGTTCCACCGGACAGGGCGAGCAGTACTTC. Translation gives CASSSTGQGEQYF.

The V call is TRBV28, the J call TRBJ1-1; D is undetermined. Germline CDR1 is MDHEN and CDR2 is SYDVKM. The length of the CDR3 is 13 residues. V was cut by 3 bases and J by 0 bases, with 5 bases left in between. CDR3 coding DNA: TGTGCCAGCAGTTTTGCAGTGAACACTGAAGCTTTCTTT. Protein sequence: CASSFAVNTEAFF. The variable domain in full, with the rest retrieved from reference TRBV28 and TRBJ1-1, is DVKVTQSSRYLVKRTGEKVFLECVQDMDHENMFWYRQDPGLGLRLIYFSYDVKMKEKGDIPEGYSVSREKKERFSLILESASTNQTSMYLCASSFAVNTEAFFGQGTRLTVV.